The clone carrying this T cell receptor beta chain has just a few counts. Germline V gene sequence: CDR1 MNHEY, CDR2 SVGAGI. CDR3 length equals 13 residues. These data originate in a study of identical twins. One entry per CDR3 protein results from TCRdb running MiXCR on the 5' RACE reads. Among roughly 1,500,000 distinct CDR3 sequences, 25% to 35% were seen once, and the ten largest hold approximately 0.29%. The receptor's source is a newborn girl in good health. Sequencing was carried out using cord blood. The V and J genes are TRBV6-5 and TRBJ2-5; 7 bases are a match to TRBD2. The end of the DNA fits TRBJ2-7 better, so the J call may be wrong. The CDR3 DNA is TGTGCCAGCAGTTACGAGCGGGGCTACGAGCAGTACTTC. It translates to CASSYERGYEQYF.